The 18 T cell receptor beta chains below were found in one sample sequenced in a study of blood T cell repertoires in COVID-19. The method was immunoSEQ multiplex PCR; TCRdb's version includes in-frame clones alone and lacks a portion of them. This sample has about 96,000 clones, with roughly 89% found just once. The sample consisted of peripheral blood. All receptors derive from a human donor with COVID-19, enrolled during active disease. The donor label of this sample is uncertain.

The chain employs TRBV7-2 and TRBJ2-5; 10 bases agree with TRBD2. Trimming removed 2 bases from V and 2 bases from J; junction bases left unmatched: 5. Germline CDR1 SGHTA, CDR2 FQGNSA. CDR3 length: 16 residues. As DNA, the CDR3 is TGTGCCAGCAGCTTAATCGCTAGCGGGGGACAAGAGACCCAGTACTTC. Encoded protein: CASSLIASGGQETQYF.

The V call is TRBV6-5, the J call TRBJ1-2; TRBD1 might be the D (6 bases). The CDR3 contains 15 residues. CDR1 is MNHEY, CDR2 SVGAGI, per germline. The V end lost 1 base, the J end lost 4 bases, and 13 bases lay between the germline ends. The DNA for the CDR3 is TGTGCCAGCAGTTACTTTACAGGGAGGGTCTATGGCTACACCTTC. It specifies CASSYFTGRVYGYTF.

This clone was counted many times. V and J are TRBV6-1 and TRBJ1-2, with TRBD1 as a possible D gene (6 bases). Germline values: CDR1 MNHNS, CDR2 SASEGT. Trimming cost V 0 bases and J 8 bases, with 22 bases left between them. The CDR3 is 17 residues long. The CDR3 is CASSEAPGGGGARGYTF. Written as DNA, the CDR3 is TGTGCCAGCAGTGAAGCCCCCGGCGGTGGGGGGGCACGGGGCTACACCTTC.

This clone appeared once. The CDR3 loop reads CASSRGPTEAFF. In DNA, the CDR3 is TGCGCCAGCAGCAGGGGGCCCACTGAAGCTTTCTTT. The chain joins TRBV5-1 to TRBJ1-1, with 7 bases matching TRBD1. This CDR3 spans 12 amino acids. Germline trimming cut 4 bases from V and 4 bases from J; bases unmatched to any gene: 1. Germline-derived CDR1 and CDR2 are SGHRS and YFSETQ.

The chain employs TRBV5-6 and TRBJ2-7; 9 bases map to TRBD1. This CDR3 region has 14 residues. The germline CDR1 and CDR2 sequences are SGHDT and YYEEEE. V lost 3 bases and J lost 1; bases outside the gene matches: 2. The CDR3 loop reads CASSWGTGSYEQYF. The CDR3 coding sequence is TGTGCCAGCAGCTGGGGGACAGGGTCCTACGAGCAGTACTTC.

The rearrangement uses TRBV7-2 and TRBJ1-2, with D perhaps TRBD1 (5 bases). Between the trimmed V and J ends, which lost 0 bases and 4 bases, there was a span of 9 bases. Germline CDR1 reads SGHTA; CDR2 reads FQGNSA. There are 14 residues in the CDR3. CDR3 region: CASSLAGEGYGYTF. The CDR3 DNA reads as TGTGCCAGCAGCTTAGCAGGGGAAGGCTATGGCTACACCTTC.

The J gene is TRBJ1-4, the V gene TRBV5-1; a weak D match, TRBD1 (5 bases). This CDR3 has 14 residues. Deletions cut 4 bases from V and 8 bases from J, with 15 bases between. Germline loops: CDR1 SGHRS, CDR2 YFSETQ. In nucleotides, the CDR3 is TGCGCCAGCAGCCCGGACACGGGGGGAGAAAAACTGTTTTTT. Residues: CASSPDTGGEKLFF.

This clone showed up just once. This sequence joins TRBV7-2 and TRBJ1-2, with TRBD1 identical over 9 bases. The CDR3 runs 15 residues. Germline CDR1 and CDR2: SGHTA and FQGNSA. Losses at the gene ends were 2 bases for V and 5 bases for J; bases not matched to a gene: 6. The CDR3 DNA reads TGTGCCAGCAGCTTATCTGGACAGGGGACTTATGGCTACACCTTC. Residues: CASSLSGQGTYGYTF.

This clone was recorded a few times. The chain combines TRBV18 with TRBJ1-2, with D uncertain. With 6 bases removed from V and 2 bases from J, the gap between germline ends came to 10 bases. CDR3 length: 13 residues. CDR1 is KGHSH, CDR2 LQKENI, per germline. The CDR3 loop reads CASSKEANYGYTF. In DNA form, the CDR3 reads TGTGCCAGCTCGAAGGAAGCGAACTATGGCTACACCTTC.

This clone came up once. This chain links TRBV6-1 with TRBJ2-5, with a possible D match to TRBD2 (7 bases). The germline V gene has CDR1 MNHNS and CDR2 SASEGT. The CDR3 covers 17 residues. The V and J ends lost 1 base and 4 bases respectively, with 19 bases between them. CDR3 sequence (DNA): TGTGCCAGCAGTGAAGTAGGCGCGGGGGAAGGGGGAGAGACCCAGTACTTC. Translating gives CASSEVGAGEGGETQYF.

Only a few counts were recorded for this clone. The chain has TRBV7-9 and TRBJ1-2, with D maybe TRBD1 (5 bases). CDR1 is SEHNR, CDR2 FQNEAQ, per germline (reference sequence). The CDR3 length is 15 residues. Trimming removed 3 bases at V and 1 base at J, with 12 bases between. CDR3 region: CASSFAGGGNYGYTF. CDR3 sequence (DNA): TGTGCCAGCAGCTTTGCCGGGGGAGGTAACTATGGCTACACCTTC.

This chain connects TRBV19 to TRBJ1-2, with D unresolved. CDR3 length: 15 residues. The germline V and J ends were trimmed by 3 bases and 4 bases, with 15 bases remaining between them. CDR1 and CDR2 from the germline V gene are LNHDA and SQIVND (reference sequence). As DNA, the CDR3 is TGTGCCAGTAGTATCCCCCCGGGGATGGGCTATGGCTACACCTTC. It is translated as CASSIPPGMGYGYTF.

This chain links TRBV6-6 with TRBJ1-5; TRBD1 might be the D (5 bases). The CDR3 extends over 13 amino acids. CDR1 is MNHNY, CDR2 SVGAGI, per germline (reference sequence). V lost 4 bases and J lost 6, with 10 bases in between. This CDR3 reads CASSLQAPQPQHF. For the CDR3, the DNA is TGTGCCAGCAGTTTACAGGCCCCTCAGCCCCAGCATTTT.

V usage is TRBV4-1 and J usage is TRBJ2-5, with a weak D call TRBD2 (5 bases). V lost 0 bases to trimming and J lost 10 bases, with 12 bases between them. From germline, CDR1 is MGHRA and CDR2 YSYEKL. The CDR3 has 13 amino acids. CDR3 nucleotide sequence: TGCGCCAGCAGCCAAGACGCCTTCGGGGTCCAGTACTTC. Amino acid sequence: CASSQDAFGVQYF.

CDR3 in amino acids: CASTPGGTRHNGYTF. The CDR3 bases are TGTGCCAGCACCCCGGGGGGGACGAGGCACAATGGCTACACCTTC. The chain employs TRBV7-9 and TRBJ1-2, with a possible D match to TRBD1 (5 bases). The ends were cut back, 7 bases at V and 6 bases at J, with 21 bases in the middle. CDR1 SEHNR and CDR2 FQNEAQ come from the germline V gene (reference sequence). The CDR3 length is 15 residues.

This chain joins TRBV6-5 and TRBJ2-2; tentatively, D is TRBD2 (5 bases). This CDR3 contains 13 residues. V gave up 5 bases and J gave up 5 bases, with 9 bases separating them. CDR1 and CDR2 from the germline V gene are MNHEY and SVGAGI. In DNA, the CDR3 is TGTGCCAGCAGTAGGACTGAAACCGGGGAGCTGTTTTTT. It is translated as CASSRTETGELFF.

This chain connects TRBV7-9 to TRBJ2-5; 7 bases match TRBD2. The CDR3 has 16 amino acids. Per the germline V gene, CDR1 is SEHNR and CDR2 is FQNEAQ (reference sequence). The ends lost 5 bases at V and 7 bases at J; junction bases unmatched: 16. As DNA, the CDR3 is TGTGCCAGCAGCCCTGGAGCGGGGAAGGCCCCAGGGACCCAGTACTTC. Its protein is CASSPGAGKAPGTQYF.

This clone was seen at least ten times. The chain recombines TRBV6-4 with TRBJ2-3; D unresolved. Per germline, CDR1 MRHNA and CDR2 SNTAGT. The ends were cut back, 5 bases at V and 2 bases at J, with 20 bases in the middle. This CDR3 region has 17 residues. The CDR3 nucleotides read TGTGCCAGCAGTCCAGAATTAGCCCCATTATCCACAGATACGCAGTATTTT. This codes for CASSPELAPLSTDTQYF.